This record looks at one T cell receptor (beta chain) sequence and its context. Its antigen remains unidentified. Germline CDR1 is SGDLS and CDR2 is YYNGEE. The CDR3 extends over 15 amino acids. V was pared by 4 bases and J by 3 bases, with 2 bases of the junction left unmatched. The data derive from a study of T cell repertoires in cytomegalovirus infection. TCRdb re-analysed the reads in MiXCR, keeping a single row per CDR3 protein. The sample records 650,000 to 900,000 distinct CDR3 sequences, about 30% being singletons. The genes are TRBV9 and TRBJ1-6; 9 bases fit TRBD1. The TCR originated in a human donor in good health (CMV status not recorded). Some clones in this sample may be carry-over from other donors' samples. The source material was cultured CD8+ T cells from PBMCs, sampled from culture after CMV antigen stimulation. The CDR3 is CASSTGGNYNSPLHF. DNA of the CDR3: TGTGCCAGCAGCACAGGGGGCAACTATAATTCACCCCTCCACTTT. The full variable domain, in which reference TRBV9 and TRBJ1-6 provide the parts outside the CDR3, is DSGVTQTPKHLITATGQRVTLRCSPRSGDLSVYWYQQSLDQGLQFLIQYYNGEERAKGNILERFSAQQFPDLHSELNLSSLELGDSALYFCASSTGGNYNSPLHFGNGTRLTVT.